This T cell receptor beta chain was sequenced during a study of T cell responses to AZD1222 COVID-19 vaccine. Whole-study results and caveats: Recipients of AZD1222 seropositive at baseline numbered only five or six. Clonal diversity may have been underestimated in mostly white British donors. Unmutated variant regions are reportedly targeted by nearly half of spike-specific TCRs. No repertoire was sampled before or during the peak T cell response, only after it.

Germline values: CDR1 LGHDT, CDR2 YNNKEL (reference sequence). The CDR3 is made up of 13 amino acids. V lost 0 bases and J 9 bases, leaving 11 bases between the germline ends. The protocol was immunoSEQ multiplex PCR, while the TCRdb copy is restricted to in-frame clones and leaves out a portion. This table has around 150,000 clones, about 93% appearing once. Comment on this clone: Its antigen is not identified.

Here the sequenced sample was peripheral blood, taken on day 0 of AZD1222 vaccination. This chain links TRBV3-1 (or the pseudogene TRBV3-2) with TRBJ1-1; perhaps TRBD1 as D (6 bases). The clonotype comes from an adult in good health. The CDR3 sequence is CASSQEGGVQAFF. CDR3 coding DNA: TGTGCCAGCAGCCAAGAAGGGGGGGTTCAAGCTTTCTTT.